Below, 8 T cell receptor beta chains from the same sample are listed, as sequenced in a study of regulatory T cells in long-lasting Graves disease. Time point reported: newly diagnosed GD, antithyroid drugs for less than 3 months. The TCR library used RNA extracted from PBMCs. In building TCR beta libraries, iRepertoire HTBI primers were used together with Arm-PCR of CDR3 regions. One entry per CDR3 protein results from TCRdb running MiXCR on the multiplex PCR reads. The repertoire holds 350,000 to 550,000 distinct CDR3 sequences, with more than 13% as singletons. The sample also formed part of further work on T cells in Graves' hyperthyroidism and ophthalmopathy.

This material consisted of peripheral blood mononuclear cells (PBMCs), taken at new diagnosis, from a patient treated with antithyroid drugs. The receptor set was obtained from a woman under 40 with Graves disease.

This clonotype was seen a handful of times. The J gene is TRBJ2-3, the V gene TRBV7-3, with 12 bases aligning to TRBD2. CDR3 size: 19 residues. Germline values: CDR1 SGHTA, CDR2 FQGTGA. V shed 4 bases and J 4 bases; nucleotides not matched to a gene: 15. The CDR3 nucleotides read TGTGCCAGCAGCTCACAACCGTCGACTAGCGGGAGATTGGCAGATACGCAGTATTTT. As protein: CASSSQPSTSGRLADTQYF.

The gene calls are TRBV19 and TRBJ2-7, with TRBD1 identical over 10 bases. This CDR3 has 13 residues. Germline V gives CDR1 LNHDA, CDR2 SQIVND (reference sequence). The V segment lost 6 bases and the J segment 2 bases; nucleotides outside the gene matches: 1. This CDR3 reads CASRGTGAYEQYF. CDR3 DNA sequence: TGTGCCAGTAGGGGGACAGGGGCCTACGAGCAGTACTTC.

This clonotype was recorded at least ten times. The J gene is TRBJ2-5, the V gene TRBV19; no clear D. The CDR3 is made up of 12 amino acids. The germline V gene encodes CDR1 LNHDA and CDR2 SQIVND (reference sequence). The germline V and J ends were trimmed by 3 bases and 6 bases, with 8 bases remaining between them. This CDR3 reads CASSIGGKTQYF. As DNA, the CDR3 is TGTGCCAGTAGTATCGGTGGGAAGACCCAGTACTTC. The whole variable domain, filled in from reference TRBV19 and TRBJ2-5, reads DGGITQSPKYLFRKEGQNVTLSCEQNLNHDAMYWYRQDPGQGLRLIYYSQIVNDFQKGDIAEGYSVSREKKESFPLTVTSAQKNPTAFYLCASSIGGKTQYFGPGTRLLVL.

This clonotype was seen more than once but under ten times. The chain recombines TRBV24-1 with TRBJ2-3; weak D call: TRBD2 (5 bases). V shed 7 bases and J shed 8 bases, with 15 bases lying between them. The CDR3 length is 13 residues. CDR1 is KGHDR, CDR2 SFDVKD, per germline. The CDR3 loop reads CATSDLLRGTQYF. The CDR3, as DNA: TGTGCCACCAGCGATCTACTTCGGGGTACGCAGTATTTT.

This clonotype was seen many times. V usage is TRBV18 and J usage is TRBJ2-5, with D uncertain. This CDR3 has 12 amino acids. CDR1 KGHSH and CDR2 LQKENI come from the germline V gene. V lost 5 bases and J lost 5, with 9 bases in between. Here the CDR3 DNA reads TGTGCCAGCTCAGGCGGACCTGAGACCCAGTACTTC. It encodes CASSGGPETQYF. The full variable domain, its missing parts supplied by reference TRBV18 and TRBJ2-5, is NAGVMQNPRHLVRRRGQEARLRCSPMKGHSHVYWYRQLPEEGLKFMVYLQKENIIDESGMPKERFSAEFPKEGPSILRIQQVVRGDSAAYFCASSGGPETQYFGPGTRLLVL.

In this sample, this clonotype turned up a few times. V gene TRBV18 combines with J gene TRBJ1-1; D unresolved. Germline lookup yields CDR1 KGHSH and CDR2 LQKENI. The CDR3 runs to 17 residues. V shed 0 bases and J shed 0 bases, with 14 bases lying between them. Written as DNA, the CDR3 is TGTGCCAGCTCACCACCGGCCCCGTTTGCCCTGAACACTGAAGCTTTCTTT. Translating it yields CASSPPAPFALNTEAFF.

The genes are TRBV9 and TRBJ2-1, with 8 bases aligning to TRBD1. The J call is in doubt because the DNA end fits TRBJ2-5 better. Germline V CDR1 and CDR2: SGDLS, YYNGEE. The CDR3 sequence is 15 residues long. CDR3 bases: TGTGCCAGCAGCGTACAAAACAGGGGGTCAGAGACCCAGTACTTC. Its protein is CASSVQNRGSETQYF.

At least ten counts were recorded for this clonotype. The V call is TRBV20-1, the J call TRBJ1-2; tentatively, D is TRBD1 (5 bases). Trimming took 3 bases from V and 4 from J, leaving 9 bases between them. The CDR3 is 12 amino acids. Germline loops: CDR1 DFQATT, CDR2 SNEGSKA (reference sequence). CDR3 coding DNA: TGCAGTGCTAGGGGTGGGGCCTATGGCTACACCTTC. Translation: CSARGGAYGYTF.